This is a list of T cell receptor beta chains from one sample in a study of blood T cells in healthy people across ages. MiXCR, applied by TCRdb to the 5' RACE reads, yields one record per CDR3 protein. The sample comprises 920,000 or so distinct CDR3 sequences, 45% of which are singletons, and approximately 17% rests with the top ten. The sample taken for sequencing was blood. The receptors here all came from a woman aged 55-75 years in good health. Both conserved end residues are part of each CDR3. A D gene is named only where the DNA matches it firmly. The size entry is marked missing in some rows and otherwise reads once, few, many or a size class.

V: TRBV5-1
size: NA
D: NA
J: TRBJ1-5
CDR3: CASTPDGDSNQPQHF
DNA: TGCGCCAGCACCCCTGACGGAGATAGCAATCAGCCCCAGCATTTT

V: TRBV6-5
size: few
D: NA
J: TRBJ2-7
CDR3: CASSPGSGGTYEQYF
DNA: TGTGCCAGCAGTCCCGGGAGTGGGGGGACCTACGAGCAGTACTTC

V: TRBV29-1
size: few
D: TRBD1
J: TRBJ2-7
CDR3: CSVGWDRTYEQYF
DNA: TGCAGCGTTGGTTGGGACAGAACCTACGAGCAGTACTTC

V: TRBV6-6
size: few
D: NA
J: TRBJ2-3
CDR3: CASSYALSTDTQYF
DNA: TGTGCCAGCAGTTACGCTCTAAGCACAGATACGCAGTATTTT

V: TRBV13
size: few
D: TRBD2
J: TRBJ2-1
CDR3: CASSPPGAGDYNEQFF
DNA: TGTGCCAGCAGCCCCCCCGGAGCGGGAGACTACAATGAGCAGTTCTTC

V: TRBV7-9
size: NA
D: NA
J: TRBJ2-3
CDR3: CASSPRGAGNTDTQYF
DNA: TGTGCCAGCAGCCCCCGGGGCGCGGGAAACACAGATACGCAGTATTTT

V: TRBV28
size: NA
D: TRBD1
J: TRBJ2-5
CDR3: CASSSTGTAVDWTQYF
DNA: TGTGCCAGCAGCTCCACCGGGACAGCGGTGGATTGGACCCAGTACTTC

V: TRBV5-1
size: NA
D: NA
J: TRBJ2-1
CDR3: CASSFSPLAGNEQFF
DNA: TGCGCCAGCAGCTTTTCTCCGCTAGCCGGGAATGAGCAGTTCTTC

V: TRBV20-1
size: few
D: NA
J: TRBJ2-3
CDR3: CSARDSVLVDTQYF
DNA: TGCAGTGCTAGAGATTCGGTCCTGGTAGATACGCAGTATTTT

V: TRBV11-2
size: few
D: NA
J: TRBJ2-7
CDR3: CASSLGAATYEQYF
DNA: TGTGCCAGCAGCTTAGGGGCAGCGACTTACGAGCAGTACTTC

V: TRBV5-1
size: few
D: NA
J: TRBJ1-1
CDR3: CASTGGTEAFF
DNA: TGCGCCAGCACCGGGGGGACTGAAGCTTTCTTT

V: TRBV10-3
size: NA
D: TRBD1
J: TRBJ2-7
CDR3: CAIRAGGSVSSSCEQYF
DNA: TGTGCCATCAGGGCAGGGGGATCCGTTTCCAGCTCCTGCGAGCAGTACTTC

V: TRBV10-3
size: NA
D: NA
J: TRBJ1-2
CDR3: CAISEGGLGYTF
DNA: TGTGCCATCAGTGAAGGAGGGCTCGGCTACACCTTC

V: TRBV9
size: once
D: TRBD1
J: TRBJ2-5
CDR3: CASSHPGQGTEGETQYF
DNA: TGTGCCAGCAGCCATCCGGGACAGGGGACGGAGGGAGAGACCCAGTACTTC

V: TRBV7-8
size: NA
D: TRBD2
J: TRBJ2-7
CDR3: CASSLEAGDSYEQYF
DNA: TGTGCCAGCAGCTTAGAAGCGGGAGACTCCTACGAGCAGTACTTC

V: TRBV7-3
size: NA
D: TRBD2
J: TRBJ2-7
CDR3: CASSLIGGLAGPSSYNEQYF
DNA: TGTGCCAGCAGCTTAATTGGTGGACTAGCGGGTCCTAGCTCCTACAATGAGCAGTACTTC

V: TRBV27
size: NA
D: NA
J: TRBJ2-7
CDR3: CASSFSLQAYEQYF
DNA: TGTGCCAGCAGTTTTTCTCTTCAAGCGTACGAGCAGTACTTC

V: TRBV6-1
size: NA
D: TRBD2
J: TRBJ2-1
CDR3: CASSTSGRSNNEQFF
DNA: TGTGCCAGCAGTACTAGCGGGAGGAGTAACAATGAGCAGTTCTTC

V: TRBV20-1
size: NA
D: NA
J: TRBJ2-1
CDR3: CSARDKKDNEQFF
DNA: TGCAGTGCTAGAGATAAGAAGGACAATGAGCAGTTCTTC

V: TRBV20-1
size: NA
D: TRBD2
J: TRBJ2-3
CDR3: CSASPAGDFNTQYF
DNA: TGCAGTGCTAGTCCAGCGGGAGATTTCAATACGCAGTATTTT

V: TRBV5-1
size: NA
D: NA
J: TRBJ2-1
CDR3: CASSHTSYNEQFF
DNA: TGCGCCAGCAGCCACACTAGTTACAATGAGCAGTTCTTC

V: TRBV15
size: NA
D: TRBD1
J: TRBJ1-2
CDR3: CATSRDLGRGQSGYTF
DNA: TGTGCCACCAGCAGAGATCTCGGCAGGGGGCAGAGTGGCTACACCTTC

V: TRBV20-1
size: few
D: NA
J: TRBJ2-3
CDR3: CSARGSLANTDTQYF
DNA: TGCAGTGCTAGAGGAAGTCTAGCGAACACAGATACGCAGTATTTT

V: TRBV6-6
size: NA
D: NA
J: TRBJ1-4
CDR3: CASSYSREKLFF
DNA: TGTGCCAGCAGTTACTCGAGGGAAAAACTGTTTTTT

V: TRBV5-6
size: NA
D: NA
J: TRBJ2-5
CDR3: CASSVTGTPKETQYF
DNA: TGTGCCAGCAGCGTAACCGGGACCCCGAAAGAGACCCAGTACTTT

V: TRBV3-1
size: NA
D: NA
J: TRBJ2-1
CDR3: CASSLRGVQFF
DNA: TGTGCCAGCTCCCTTAGGGGGGTTCAGTTCTTC

V: TRBV5-6
size: few
D: NA
J: TRBJ2-3
CDR3: CASSLLGPPRGSTDTQYF
DNA: TGTGCCAGCAGCTTGTTGGGGCCTCCCAGGGGATCCACAGATACGCAGTATTTT

V: TRBV20-1
size: once
D: TRBD2
J: TRBJ2-3
CDR3: CSASLLAGSTDTQYF
DNA: TGCAGTGCTAGTTTGCTAGCGGGTAGCACAGATACGCAGTATTTT

V: TRBV14
size: NA
D: NA
J: TRBJ2-5
CDR3: CASSQDLRGQETQYF
DNA: TGTGCCAGCAGCCAAGATCTTAGGGGGCAAGAGACCCAGTACTTC

V: TRBV3-1
size: few
D: NA
J: TRBJ2-6
CDR3: CASSPNAGSGANVLTF
DNA: TGTGCCAGCAGCCCGAACGCCGGGTCTGGGGCCAACGTCCTGACTTTC

V: TRBV12-3/TRBV12-4
size: NA
D: TRBD2
J: TRBJ2-5
CDR3: CASRGTGLAGGIGEQYF
DNA: TGTGCCAGCAGGGGGACTGGACTAGCGGGAGGTATTGGTGAGCAGTACTTC

V: TRBV27
size: NA
D: NA
J: TRBJ2-6
CDR3: CANSHTGSGANVLTF
DNA: TGTGCCAACAGCCATACAGGGTCTGGGGCCAACGTCCTGACTTTC

V: TRBV3-1
size: many
D: NA
J: TRBJ2-7
CDR3: CASSTLADEQYF
DNA: TGTGCCAGCAGCACACTAGCTGACGAGCAGTACTTC

V: TRBV20-1
size: few
D: NA
J: TRBJ2-4
CDR3: CSAKARGGGDIQYF
DNA: TGCAGTGCCAAGGCCCGGGGCGGTGGGGACATTCAGTACTTC

V: TRBV7-6
size: NA
D: TRBD2
J: TRBJ2-7
CDR3: CASSTGLAGGRYEQYF
DNA: TGTGCCAGCAGCACAGGACTAGCGGGAGGGAGATACGAGCAGTACTTC

V: TRBV20-1
size: many
D: NA
J: TRBJ2-7
CDR3: CSAGSADYEQYF
DNA: TGCAGTGCGGGTAGCGCCGACTACGAGCAGTACTTC

V: TRBV6-2/TRBV6-3
size: NA
D: TRBD1
J: TRBJ2-1
CDR3: CASNSQGSWHEQFF
DNA: TGTGCCAGCAATTCACAGGGGTCATGGCATGAGCAGTTCTTC

V: TRBV9
size: NA
D: TRBD2
J: TRBJ2-5
CDR3: CASSVASGSGGNEQYF
DNA: TGTGCCAGCAGCGTAGCTAGCGGGAGTGGTGGGAATGAGCAGTACTTC

V: TRBV7-2
size: NA
D: NA
J: TRBJ2-7
CDR3: CASSPIGDRSYEQYF
DNA: TGTGCCAGCAGCCCTATAGGGGACCGCTCCTACGAGCAGTACTTC

V: TRBV28
size: NA
D: NA
J: TRBJ2-1
CDR3: CASTSWESSYNEQFF
DNA: TGTGCCAGCACCTCCTGGGAGAGCTCCTACAATGAGCAGTTCTTC

V: TRBV10-3
size: few
D: TRBD2
J: TRBJ2-7
CDR3: CASAPQREIIHEQYF
DNA: TGTGCCAGCGCCCCTCAGCGGGAGATCATCCACGAGCAGTACTTC

V: TRBV7-6
size: NA
D: TRBD2
J: TRBJ2-3
CDR3: CASSSSAGGRTDTQYF
DNA: TGTGCCAGCAGCTCCTCCGCGGGAGGACGCACAGATACGCAGTATTTT

V: TRBV24-1
size: NA
D: NA
J: TRBJ2-3
CDR3: CATSSGTFTDTQYF
DNA: TGTGCCACCAGCTCCGGGACCTTCACAGATACGCAGTATTTT

V: TRBV20-1
size: NA
D: NA
J: TRBJ2-7
CDR3: CSAQDEEQYF
DNA: TGCAGTGCTCAAGACGAAGAGCAGTACTTC

V: TRBV5-1
size: NA
D: NA
J: TRBJ2-3
CDR3: CASSLLAAYTDTQYF
DNA: TGCGCCAGCAGCTTGTTAGCGGCTTACACAGATACGCAGTATTTT

V: TRBV5-1
size: few
D: NA
J: TRBJ2-1
CDR3: CASSLLFGSVRNEQFF
DNA: TGCGCCAGCAGCTTGCTGTTCGGGAGTGTCAGGAATGAGCAGTTCTTC

V: TRBV20-1
size: few
D: NA
J: TRBJ1-5
CDR3: CSARNTGGGENQPQHF
DNA: TGCAGTGCTAGAAATACGGGAGGGGGGGAAAATCAGCCCCAGCATTTT

V: TRBV24-1
size: NA
D: NA
J: TRBJ2-5
CDR3: CATSDLGGTQYF
DNA: TGTGCCACCAGTGACCTAGGCGGGACCCAGTACTTC

V: TRBV9
size: NA
D: TRBD1
J: TRBJ2-7
CDR3: CASSPSGTGYYEQYF
DNA: TGTGCCAGCAGCCCGTCCGGGACAGGGTACTACGAGCAGTACTTC

V: TRBV7-3
size: few
D: TRBD2
J: TRBJ2-3
CDR3: CASSSKAGGQITDTQYF
DNA: TGTGCCAGCAGCTCCAAAGCGGGAGGGCAAATCACAGATACGCAGTATTTT

V: TRBV11-2
size: NA
D: TRBD2
J: TRBJ2-1
CDR3: CASSLRLAGDPTHEQFF
DNA: TGTGCCAGCAGCTTGAGGCTTGCGGGAGATCCCACCCATGAGCAGTTCTTC

V: TRBV27
size: NA
D: NA
J: TRBJ1-2
CDR3: CASSGEDYGYTF
DNA: TGTGCCAGCAGTGGGGAGGACTATGGCTACACCTTC

V: TRBV2
size: NA
D: TRBD1
J: TRBJ2-6
CDR3: CATGQGAPRANVLTF
DNA: TGTGCCACAGGACAGGGGGCTCCTAGGGCCAACGTCCTGACTTTC

V: TRBV29-1
size: NA
D: NA
J: TRBJ1-5
CDR3: CTKPTGRNQPQHF
DNA: TGCACCAAACCCACAGGGCGCAATCAGCCCCAGCATTTT

V: TRBV27
size: NA
D: TRBD1
J: TRBJ2-5
CDR3: CASSLSRGRETQYF
DNA: TGTGCCAGCAGTTTATCAAGGGGGCGCGAGACCCAGTACTTC

V: TRBV20-1
size: few
D: TRBD1
J: TRBJ2-7
CDR3: CSAPVTNRGNAYEQYF
DNA: TGCAGTGCTCCCGTGACCAACAGGGGGAATGCCTACGAGCAGTACTTC

V: TRBV10-3
size: NA
D: TRBD2
J: TRBJ2-7
CDR3: CAIKAGGAAAYEQYF
DNA: TGTGCCATCAAAGCGGGGGGGGCTGCGGCATACGAGCAGTACTTC